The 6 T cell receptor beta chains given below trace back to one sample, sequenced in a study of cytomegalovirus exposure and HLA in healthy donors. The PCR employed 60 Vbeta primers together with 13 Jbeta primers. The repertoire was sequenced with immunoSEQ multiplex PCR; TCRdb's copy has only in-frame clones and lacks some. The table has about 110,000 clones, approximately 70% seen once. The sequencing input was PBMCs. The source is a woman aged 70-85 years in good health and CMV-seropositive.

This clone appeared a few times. The CDR3 loop reads CATSGLANEQFF. CDR3 DNA: TGTGCCACCTCGGGACTAGCGAATGAGCAGTTCTTC. The genes are TRBV2 and TRBJ2-1; 10 bases match TRBD2. The CDR3 is 12 amino acids. With 10 bases clipped from V and 7 bases from J, the junction kept 4 bases outside the gene matches. Germline assignment: CDR1 SNHLY and CDR2 FYNNEI. The full variable domain, its missing parts supplied by reference TRBV2 and TRBJ2-1, is EPEVTQTPSHQVTQMGQEVILRCVPISNHLYFYWYRQILGQKVEFLVSFYNNEISEKSEIFDDQFSVERPDGSNFTLKIRSTKLEDSAMYFCATSGLANEQFFGPGTRLTVL.

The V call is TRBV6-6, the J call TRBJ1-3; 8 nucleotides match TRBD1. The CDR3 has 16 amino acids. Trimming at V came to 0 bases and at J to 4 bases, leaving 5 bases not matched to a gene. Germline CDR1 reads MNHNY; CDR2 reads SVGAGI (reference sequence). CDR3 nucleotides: TGTGCCAGCAGTTACTCGCGGACAGGGATGGGAAACACCATATATTTT. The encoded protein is CASSYSRTGMGNTIYF.

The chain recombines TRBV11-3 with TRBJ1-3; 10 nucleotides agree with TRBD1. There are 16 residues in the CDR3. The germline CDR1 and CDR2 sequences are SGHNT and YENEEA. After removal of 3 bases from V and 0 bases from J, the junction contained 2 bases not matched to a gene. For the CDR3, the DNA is TGTGCCAGCAGCTTCGGGACAGGGGACTCTGGAAACACCATATATTTT. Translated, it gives CASSFGTGDSGNTIYF.

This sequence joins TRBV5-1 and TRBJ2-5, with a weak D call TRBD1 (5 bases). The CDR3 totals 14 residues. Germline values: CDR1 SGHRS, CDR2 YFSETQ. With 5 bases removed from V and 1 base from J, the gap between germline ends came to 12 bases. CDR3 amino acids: CASRSQGVQETQYF. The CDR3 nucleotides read TGCGCCAGCAGGTCGCAAGGGGTCCAAGAGACCCAGTACTTC. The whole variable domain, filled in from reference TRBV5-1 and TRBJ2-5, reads KAGVTQTPRYLIKTRGQQVTLSCSPISGHRSVSWYQQTPGQGLQFLFEYFSETQRNKGNFPGRFSGRQFSNSRSEMNVSTLELGDSALYLCASRSQGVQETQYFGPGTRLLVL.

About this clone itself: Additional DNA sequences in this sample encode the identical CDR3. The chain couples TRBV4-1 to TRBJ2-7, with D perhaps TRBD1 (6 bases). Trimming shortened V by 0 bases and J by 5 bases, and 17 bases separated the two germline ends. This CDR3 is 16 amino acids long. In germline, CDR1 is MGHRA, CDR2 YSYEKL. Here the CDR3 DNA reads TGCGCCAGCAGCCAAGATTTTAGGCAGGGGTTCGACGAGCAGTACTTC. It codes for CASSQDFRQGFDEQYF.

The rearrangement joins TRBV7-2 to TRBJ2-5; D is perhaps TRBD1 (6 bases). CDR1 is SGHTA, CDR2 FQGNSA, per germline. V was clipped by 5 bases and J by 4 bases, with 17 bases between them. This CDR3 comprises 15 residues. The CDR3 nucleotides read TGTGCCAGCAGCCGATTGTTGGGGGCGGGAGAGACCCAGTACTTC. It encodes CASSRLLGAGETQYF.